What follows describes a single T cell receptor (beta chain). The sample originates from a study of Ad26.COV2.S vaccination and SARS-CoV-2 variants. This CDR3 is built from 13 residues. V trimming: 2 bases; J trimming: 7 bases; junction bases outside the gene matches: 7. From germline, CDR1 is SQVTM and CDR2 ANQGSEA. Some clones are missing from TCRdb's copy, which holds only in-frame ones; the method was immunoSEQ multiplex PCR. In the table there are 300,000 to 500,000 clones, 70% to 90% of which are singletons. Stated treatment: roughly 19 received Ad26.COV2.S at low or high dose, single or two shots; five or six received placebo; per-sample allocation not given. Sampling took place 63 days after the first vaccine or placebo injection.

Source: peripheral blood, taken in a trial of Ad26.COV2.S vaccine versus placebo. The chain carries TRBV29-1 and TRBJ1-2, with TRBD1 identical over 7 bases. This clonotype originated in a person aged 18 to 59 who received the Ad26.COV2.S COVID-19 vaccine or a placebo. The CDR3 reads CSVEKTGFGGYTF. In nucleotides, the CDR3 is TGCAGCGTTGAAAAGACAGGGTTTGGTGGCTACACCTTC.